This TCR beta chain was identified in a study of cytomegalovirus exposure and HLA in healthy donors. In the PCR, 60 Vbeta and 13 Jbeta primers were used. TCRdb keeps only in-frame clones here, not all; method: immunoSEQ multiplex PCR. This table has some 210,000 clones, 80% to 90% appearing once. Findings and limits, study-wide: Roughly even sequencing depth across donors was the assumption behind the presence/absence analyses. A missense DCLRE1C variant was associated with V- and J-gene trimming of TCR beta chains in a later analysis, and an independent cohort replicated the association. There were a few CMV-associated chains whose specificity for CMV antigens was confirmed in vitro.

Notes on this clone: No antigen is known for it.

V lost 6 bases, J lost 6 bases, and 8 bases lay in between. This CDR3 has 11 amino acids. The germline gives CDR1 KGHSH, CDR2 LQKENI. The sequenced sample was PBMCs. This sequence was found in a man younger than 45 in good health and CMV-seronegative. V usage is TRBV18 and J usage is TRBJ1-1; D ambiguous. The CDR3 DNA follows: TGTGCCAGCTCCACCCGGGCTGAAGCTTTCTTT. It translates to CASSTRAEAFF.